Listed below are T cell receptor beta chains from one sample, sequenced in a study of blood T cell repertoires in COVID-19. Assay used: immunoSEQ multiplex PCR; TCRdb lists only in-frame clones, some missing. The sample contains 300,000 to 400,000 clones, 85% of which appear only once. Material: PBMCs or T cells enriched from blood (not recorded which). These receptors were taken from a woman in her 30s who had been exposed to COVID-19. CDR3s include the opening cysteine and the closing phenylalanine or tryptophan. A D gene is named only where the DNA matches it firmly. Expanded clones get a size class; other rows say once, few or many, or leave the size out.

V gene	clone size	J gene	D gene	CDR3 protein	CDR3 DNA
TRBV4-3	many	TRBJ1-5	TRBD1	CASSQSFAGTGSSGNQPQHF	TGCGCCAGCAGCCAATCATTTGCCGGGACAGGGTCCTCGGGGAATCAGCCCCAGCATTTT
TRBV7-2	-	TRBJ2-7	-	CASSLASRSNEQYF	TGTGCCAGCAGCTTAGCTTCTCGTAGCAACGAGCAGTACTTC
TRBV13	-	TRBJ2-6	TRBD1	CASSLWDRGSSGANVLTF	TGTGCCAGCAGCTTATGGGACAGGGGCTCTTCTGGGGCCAACGTCCTGACTTTC
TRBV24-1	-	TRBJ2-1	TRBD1	CATGQGPYNEQFF	TGTGCCACCGGACAGGGCCCCTACAATGAGCAGTTCTTC
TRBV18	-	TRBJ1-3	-	CASSADWGSGNTIYF	TGTGCCAGCTCAGCGGACTGGGGCTCTGGAAACACCATATATTTT
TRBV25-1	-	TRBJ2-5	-	CASSESGLPYQETQYF	TGTGCCAGCAGTGAATCAGGACTACCCTACCAAGAGACCCAGTACTTC
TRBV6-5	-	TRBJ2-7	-	CASSKSYGEHEQYF	TGTGCCAGCAGCAAGTCCTATGGGGAGCACGAGCAGTACTTC
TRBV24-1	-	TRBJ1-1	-	CATSFAGNTEAFF	TGTGCCACTTCTTTTGCGGGGAACACTGAAGCTTTCTTT
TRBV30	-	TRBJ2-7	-	CAWSHRPGLTYEQYF	TGTGCCTGGAGTCACCGACCGGGACTTACCTACGAGCAGTACTTC
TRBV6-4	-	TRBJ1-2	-	CASSELSGDYGYTF	TGTGCCAGCAGTGAATTGTCAGGGGACTATGGCTACACCTTC
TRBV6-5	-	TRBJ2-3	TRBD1	CASSAGQGLTDTQYF	TGTGCCAGCAGCGCGGGACAGGGGTTAACAGATACGCAGTATTTT
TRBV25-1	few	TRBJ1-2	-	CASRAGADGYTF	TGTGCCAGCAGAGCAGGGGCAGATGGCTACACCTTC
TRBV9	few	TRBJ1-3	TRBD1	CASSGRDRVGNTIYF	TGTGCCAGCAGCGGGCGAGACAGGGTCGGAAACACCATATATTTT
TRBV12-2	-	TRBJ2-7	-	CASRLADWGHSLSYEQYF	TGTGCAAGTCGCTTAGCAGACTGGGGACACTCGCTCTCCTACGAGCAGTACTTC